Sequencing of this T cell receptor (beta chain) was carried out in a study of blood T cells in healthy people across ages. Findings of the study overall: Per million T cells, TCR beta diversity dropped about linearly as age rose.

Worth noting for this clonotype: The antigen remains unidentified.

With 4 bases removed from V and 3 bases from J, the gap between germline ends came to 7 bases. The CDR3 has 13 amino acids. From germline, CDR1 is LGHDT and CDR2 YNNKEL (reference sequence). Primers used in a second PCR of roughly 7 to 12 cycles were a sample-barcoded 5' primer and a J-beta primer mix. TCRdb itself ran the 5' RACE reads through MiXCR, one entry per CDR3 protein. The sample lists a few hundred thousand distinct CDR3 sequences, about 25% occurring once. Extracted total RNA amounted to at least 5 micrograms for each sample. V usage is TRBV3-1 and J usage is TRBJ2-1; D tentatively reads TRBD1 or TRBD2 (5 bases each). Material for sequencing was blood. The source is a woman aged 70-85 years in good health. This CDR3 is CASSRGFYNEQFF. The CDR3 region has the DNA TGTGCCAGCAGCCGGGGGTTCTACAATGAGCAGTTCTTC.